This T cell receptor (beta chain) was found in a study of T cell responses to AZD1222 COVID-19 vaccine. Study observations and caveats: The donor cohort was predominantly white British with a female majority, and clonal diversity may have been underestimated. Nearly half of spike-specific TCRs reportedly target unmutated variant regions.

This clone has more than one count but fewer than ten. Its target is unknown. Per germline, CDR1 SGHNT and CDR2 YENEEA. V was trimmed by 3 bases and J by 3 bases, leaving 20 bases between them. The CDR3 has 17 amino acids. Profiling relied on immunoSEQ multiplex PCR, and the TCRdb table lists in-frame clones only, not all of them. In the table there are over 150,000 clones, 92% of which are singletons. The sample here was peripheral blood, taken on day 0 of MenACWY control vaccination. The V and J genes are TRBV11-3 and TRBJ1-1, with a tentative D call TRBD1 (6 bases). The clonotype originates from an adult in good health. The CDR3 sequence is CASSFGWGARGDTEAFF. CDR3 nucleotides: TGTGCCAGCAGCTTTGGTTGGGGGGCCAGAGGCGACACTGAAGCTTTCTTT.